This entry lists 3 T cell receptor beta chains sequenced from one sample in a study of T cells in Graves' hyperthyroidism and ophthalmopathy (dated by TCRdb to between 2019 and 2020). Library generation was performed with multiplex PCR. The reads were generated on an Illumina HiSeq 2000. The TCR beta CDR3 regions were amplified from RNA transcripts. For the first round of RT-PCR on the TCR CDR3, the HTBI primer set was used together with the Qiagen OneStep RT-PCR kit. TCRdb applied fastp at Q25 and MiXCR to the public reads, then kept only in-frame beta chains. When rows share a CDR3 protein, they turn into one entry using the most common DNA and genes. This sample has 690,000 or so distinct CDR3 sequences in its table, and roughly a sixth of those were observed once. The leading ten clones occupy over 15% of the sample. Material: blood. These receptors all come from a woman between 45 and 60 years old with Graves' hyperthyroidism that later progressed to Graves' ophthalmopathy.

In this sample, this clonotype turned up once. The V call is TRBV5-1, the J call TRBJ1-4, with D tentatively TRBD1 (5 bases). V was clipped by 0 bases and J by 8 bases, with 14 bases between them. The CDR3 contains 15 residues. Germline V gene lookup returns CDR1 SGHRS and CDR2 YFSETQ. DNA for the CDR3: TGCGCCAGCAGCTTGGCCGGGGGGTCAGGGGAAAAACTGTTTTTT. It encodes CASSLAGGSGEKLFF.

This clonotype has ten or more counts. This chain connects TRBV12-3 or TRBV12-4 to TRBJ1-1, with TRBD1 as a possible D gene (5 bases). The V gene lost 7 bases and the J gene lost 12 bases, with 15 bases spanning the gap. CDR3 size: 11 residues. The CDR3 here is CASTRGTGPFF. As DNA, the CDR3 is TGTGCCAGCACCCGCGGGACGGGGCCTTTCTTT.

This clonotype was seen a handful of times. This rearrangement joins TRBV29-1 to TRBJ1-1; D possibly corresponds to TRBD1 (6 bases). This CDR3 is 14 amino acids long. The V gene's germline CDR1 is SQVTM and CDR2 ANQGSEA. Trimming took off 3 bases at V and 0 bases at J, with 11 bases between the two ends. CDR3 coding DNA: TGCAGCGTTGAGCCAGGGGCCATGAACACTGAAGCTTTCTTT. It codes for CSVEPGAMNTEAFF. The full variable domain, rest sourced from reference TRBV29-1 and TRBJ1-1, is SAVISQKPSRDICQRGTSLTIQCQVDSQVTMMFWYRQQPGQSLTLIATANQGSEATYESGFVIDKFPISRPNLTFSTLTVSNMSPEDSSIYLCSVEPGAMNTEAFFGQGTRLTVV.